Below, 3 T cell receptor beta chains from the same sample are listed, as sequenced in a study of identical twins. TCRdb reprocessed the 5' RACE reads with MiXCR, giving one entry per CDR3 protein. The sample lists roughly 710,000 distinct CDR3 sequences; 5.5% to 6.5% were seen once. What was sequenced was naive T cells sorted from blood. These receptors were collected from a man between 18 and 29 years old in good health.

This clonotype was observed many times. V and J are TRBV15 and TRBJ2-3; D unresolved. Germline CDR1 LNHNV, CDR2 YYDKDF (reference sequence). This CDR3 contains 15 residues. Trimming removed 1 base from V and 2 bases from J, with 10 bases in between. The CDR3 here is CATSRVVLNTDTQYF. The CDR3, as DNA: TGTGCCACCAGCAGAGTAGTGCTGAACACAGATACGCAGTATTTT. The whole variable domain, remainder taken from reference TRBV15 and TRBJ2-3, is DAMVIQNPRYQVTQFGKPVTLSCSQTLNHNVMYWYQQKSSQAPKLLFHYYDKDFNNEADTPDNFQSRRPNTSFCFLDIRSPGLGDTAMYLCATSRVVLNTDTQYFGPGTRLTVL.

The sample holds many counts of this clonotype. The J gene is TRBJ2-1, the V gene TRBV20-1; D ambiguous. V was pared by 4 bases and J by 11 bases, with 18 bases between. Germline CDR1 DFQATT, CDR2 SNEGSKA (reference sequence). There are 13 residues in the CDR3. CDR3 in amino acids: CSANLDLGSQQFF. CDR3 DNA sequence: TGCAGTGCTAACCTCGATCTAGGATCCCAGCAGTTCTTC.

The rearrangement links TRBV18 to TRBJ2-5, with D perhaps TRBD1 (6 bases). V was shortened by 3 bases and J by 7 bases, with 15 bases between the two germline ends. This CDR3 contains 14 residues. Per germline, CDR1 KGHSH and CDR2 LQKENI. DNA of the CDR3: TGTGCCAGCTCACCCGGGACACATCTTCCGACCCAGTACTTC. As protein: CASSPGTHLPTQYF.